The 26 T cell receptor beta chains reported below all come from one sample, sequenced in a study of shared clonotypes between healthy human individuals. TCRdb's copy holds only in-frame clones and misses some; the assay was immunoSEQ multiplex PCR. The sample has over 2 million clones, 85% to 95% seen once. Sequenced: naive CD4+ T cells sorted from blood. Subset meaning: CD45RA+ positively selected. Every receptor here comes from a man aged 18 to 35 in good health.

The chain is built from TRBV30 and TRBJ2-1; D may correspond to TRBD1 or TRBD2 (6 bases each). Trimming shortened V by 0 bases and J by 6 bases, and 15 bases separated the two germline ends. CDR3 length: 15 residues. Germline CDR1 reads GTSNPN; CDR2 reads SVGIG (reference sequence). The CDR3 loop is CAWSVGGSLSNEQFF. The CDR3 coding sequence is TGTGCCTGGAGTGTGGGGGGCTCCCTCTCCAATGAGCAGTTCTTC. Drawing the rest from reference TRBV30 and TRBJ2-1, the complete variable domain is SQTIHQWPATLVQPVGSPLSLECTVEGTSNPNLYWYRQAAGRGLQLLFYSVGIGQISSEVPQNLSASRPQDRQFILSSKKLLLSDSGFYLCAWSVGGSLSNEQFFGPGTRLTVL.

The genes are TRBV25-1 and TRBJ2-5; 10 bases fit TRBD1. The J call may be faulty, since TRBJ2-7 better matches the DNA end. There are 13 residues in the CDR3. Germline CDR1 reads MGHDK; CDR2 reads SYGVNS. The DNA of the CDR3 is TGTGCCAGTCGGACAGGGGGATCCTACGAGCAGTACTTC. Amino acid sequence: CASRTGGSYEQYF.

DNA of the CDR3: TGTGCCAGCAGCCCAGGTCGCGGTCCAGTTAATTCACCCCTCCACTTT. Translating it yields CASSPGRGPVNSPLHF. J is TRBJ1-6 and V is TRBV5-7; the D is unclear. TRBV5-7 is identified as an open reading frame with a role that is uncertain. The V end lost 4 bases, the J end lost 6 bases, and 17 bases lay between the germline ends. This CDR3 contains 16 residues.

This chain uses TRBV5-6 with TRBJ1-3; D might be TRBD1 (6 bases). The V gene lost 0 bases and the J gene lost 3 bases, with 7 bases spanning the gap. This CDR3 is 14 amino acids long. Germline loops: CDR1 SGHDT, CDR2 YYEEEE. CDR3 region: CASSLEGGGNTIYF. CDR3 DNA: TGTGCCAGCAGCTTGGAAGGGGGTGGAAACACCATATATTTT.

DNA of the CDR3: TGTGCCAGCAGCTTACCGGGCCTCGCAAATCAGCCCCAGCATTTT. Protein product: CASSLPGLANQPQHF. This chain uses TRBV5-8 with TRBJ1-5; D remains unclear. This CDR3 has 15 residues. Looked up from germline, CDR1 is SGHTS and CDR2 is YDEGEE. The germline V and J ends were trimmed by 2 bases and 4 bases, with 13 bases remaining between them.

The V and J genes are TRBV5-1 and TRBJ2-1, with 9 positions matching TRBD1. V was clipped by 0 bases and J by 7 bases; unmatched bases: 5. CDR1 SGHRS and CDR2 YFSETQ come from the germline V gene. The CDR3 is 15 amino acids. CDR3 in amino acids: CASSLDGTGMNEQFF. CDR3 DNA sequence: TGCGCCAGCAGCTTGGATGGGACAGGGATGAATGAGCAGTTCTTC.

This chain uses TRBV6-1 with TRBJ1-5; no clear D. V was trimmed by 4 bases and J by 10 bases, leaving 11 bases between them. This CDR3 spans 12 amino acids. In germline, CDR1 is MNHNS, CDR2 SASEGT. CDR3 DNA sequence: TGTGCCAGCAGTGCCAATTTTCAACCCCAGCATTTT. Amino acids: CASSANFQPQHF.

The chain is built from TRBV7-2 and TRBJ2-7; possibly TRBD1 or TRBD2 for D (6 bases each). CDR1 and CDR2 (germline): SGHTA, FQGNSA. The CDR3 sequence is 14 residues long. V shed 5 bases and J shed 2 bases, with 13 bases lying between them. CDR3 nucleotide sequence: TGTGCCAGCAGCGTCGGAGGGGGAACCTACGAGCAGTACTTC. This codes for CASSVGGGTYEQYF.

The V call is TRBV7-2, the J call TRBJ2-5; the match to TRBD2 covers 7 bases. V shed 3 bases, J shed 1 base, and the junction held 2 bases outside the gene matches. Germline V CDR1 and CDR2: SGHTA, FQGNSA. The CDR3 extends over 14 amino acids. CDR3 nucleotide sequence: TGTGCCAGCAGCTTCCCTAGCGGCCAAGAGACCCAGTACTTC. Its translation is CASSFPSGQETQYF.

This clone was seen only a few times. V is TRBV10-1 and J is TRBJ2-2; 7 bases are a match to TRBD1. Germline values: CDR1 WNHNN, CDR2 SYGVQD (reference sequence). The V segment lost 0 bases and the J segment 5 bases; nucleotides outside the gene matches: 6. The length of the CDR3 is 16 residues. The CDR3 reads CASSESRTGGTGELFF. The CDR3 DNA sequence: TGCGCCAGCAGTGAGTCCAGGACAGGTGGTACCGGGGAGCTGTTTTTT.

The V call is TRBV5-1, the J call TRBJ1-2, with D perhaps TRBD1 (5 bases). This CDR3 has 18 residues. Germline V gene data show CDR1 as SGHRS and CDR2 as YFSETQ. With 0 bases removed from V and 2 bases from J, the gap between germline ends came to 20 bases. CDR3 residues: CASSLAGGAGTRNYGYTF. The CDR3 bases are TGCGCCAGCAGCTTGGCAGGAGGGGCAGGGACGAGAAACTATGGCTACACCTTC.

The chain has TRBV10-3 and TRBJ2-3, with TRBD2 matching over 12 bases. Germline CDR1 reads ENHRY; CDR2 reads SYGVKD. This CDR3 is 16 amino acids long. The V and J ends lost 8 bases and 3 bases, in that order; junction bases with no gene match: 9. CDR3 sequence (DNA): TGTGCCATCTCAGAACTGACTAGCGGGAGTACAGATACGCAGTATTTT. Its protein product is CAISELTSGSTDTQYF.

CDR3 sequence reads: CASSPVGDNQPQHF. The CDR3 DNA sequence: TGTGCCAGTAGCCCGGTCGGAGACAATCAGCCCCAGCATTTT. This rearrangement joins TRBV19 to TRBJ1-5; D call uncertain. Germline V gene lookup returns CDR1 LNHDA and CDR2 SQIVND (reference sequence). V was cut by 6 bases and J by 3 bases, with 12 bases left in between. The CDR3 totals 14 residues.

The J gene is TRBJ1-2, the V gene TRBV5-4; no definite D call. The CDR3 contains 15 residues. Germline values: CDR1 SGHNT, CDR2 YYREEE (reference sequence). Trimming took 0 bases from V and 4 from J, leaving 13 bases between them. The CDR3 protein is CASSLALPGTYGYTF. CDR3 DNA: TGTGCCAGCAGCTTGGCTCTTCCGGGAACCTATGGCTACACCTTC.

The V and J genes are TRBV7-3 and TRBJ2-7; D uncertain. With 2 bases removed from V and 3 bases from J, the gap between germline ends came to 11 bases. The CDR3 is made up of 14 amino acids. The V gene's germline CDR1 is SGHTA and CDR2 FQGTGA. The CDR3: CASSLAAGNYEQYF. In DNA form, the CDR3 reads TGTGCCAGCAGCTTAGCGGCAGGCAACTACGAGCAGTACTTC.

The CDR3 here is CASSSGDREAFF. CDR3 DNA: TGTGCCAGCAGTTCCGGCGACAGGGAAGCTTTCTTT. The chain employs TRBV27 and TRBJ1-1; maybe TRBD1 (6 bases). Trimming removed 4 bases from V and 8 bases from J, with 11 bases in between. The germline V gene has CDR1 MNHEY and CDR2 SMNVEV (reference sequence). The length of the CDR3 is 12 residues.

V and J are TRBV10-2 and TRBJ2-1; no firm D call. CDR1 WSHSY and CDR2 SAAADI come from the germline V gene. V was cut by 5 bases and J by 0 bases, with 11 bases left in between. This CDR3 region has 15 residues. In DNA, the CDR3 is TGCGCCAGCAGTCCCCACAGAGACTCCTACAATGAGCAGTTCTTC. It specifies CASSPHRDSYNEQFF.

About this clone itself: Other DNA sequences within the sample encode an identical CDR3. This chain connects TRBV6-5 to TRBJ2-6; TRBD1 might be the D (5 bases). The CDR3 has 16 amino acids. The germline V gene has CDR1 MNHEY and CDR2 SVGAGI. The ends were cut back, 0 bases at V and 1 base at J, with 7 bases in the middle. CDR3 loop: CASSYSQASGANVLTF. The CDR3 DNA reads TGTGCCAGCAGTTACTCACAGGCTTCTGGGGCCAACGTCCTGACTTTC.

This clone was observed a single time. This same CDR3 is encoded by further DNA sequences in the sample. This chain links TRBV30 with TRBJ1-3; no clear D. This CDR3 region has 12 residues. Germline V gives CDR1 GTSNPN, CDR2 SVGIG (reference sequence). V lost 2 bases, J lost 4 bases, and 6 bases lay in between. Written as DNA, the CDR3 is TGTGCCTGGAGTCCCGGGGGAAACACCATATATTTT. It encodes CAWSPGGNTIYF. The full variable domain, its missing parts supplied by reference TRBV30 and TRBJ1-3, is SQTIHQWPATLVQPVGSPLSLECTVEGTSNPNLYWYRQAAGRGLQLLFYSVGIGQISSEVPQNLSASRPQDRQFILSSKKLLLSDSGFYLCAWSPGGNTIYFGEGSWLTVV.

Points on this clone: A clone one base away is much larger, so this may be a read error. The sample contains more than one DNA sequence encoding this CDR3. The rearrangement joins TRBV30 to TRBJ2-7; D unclear. Trimming pared 2 bases from V and 3 bases from J, leaving 5 bases between. Germline values: CDR1 GTSNPN, CDR2 SVGIG (reference sequence). The CDR3 runs to 11 residues. In DNA, the CDR3 is TGTGCCTGGAGTAGTGGCTACGAGCAGTACTTC. Protein: CAWSSGYEQYF. Looking up the rest from reference TRBV30 and TRBJ2-7 gives the full variable domain: SQTIHQWPATLVQPVGSPLSLECTVEGTSNPNLYWYRQAAGRGLQLLFYSVGIGQISSEVPQNLSASRPQDRQFILSSKKLLLSDSGFYLCAWSSGYEQYFGPGTRLTVT.

The V gene is TRBV2, the J gene TRBJ2-1; 8 bases fit TRBD1. Germline V gene sequence: CDR1 SNHLY, CDR2 FYNNEI. This CDR3 is 15 amino acids long. V trimming: 8 bases; J trimming: 3 bases; junction bases outside the gene matches: 9. This CDR3 reads CASPTGTGNYNEQFF. The CDR3 nucleotides are TGTGCCAGCCCGACCGGGACAGGTAACTACAATGAGCAGTTCTTC.

The chain combines TRBV7-9 with TRBJ1-4; D uncertain. Germline lookup yields CDR1 SEHNR and CDR2 FQNEAQ (reference sequence). CDR3 length equals 15 residues. V lost 3 bases, J lost 3 bases, and 11 bases lay in between. CDR3 in amino acids: CASSFREASNEKLFF. Here the CDR3 DNA reads TGTGCCAGCAGCTTTCGGGAGGCGTCTAATGAAAAACTGTTTTTT.

This clone showed up just once. The rearrangement links TRBV10-3 to TRBJ2-7; 7 nucleotides agree with TRBD2. Unmatched junction bases numbered 15, after V lost 10 bases and J lost 0 bases. Germline CDR1 ENHRY, CDR2 SYGVKD. CDR3 size: 16 residues. This chain's CDR3 is CATAPTLAANSYEQYF. The CDR3 DNA is TGTGCCACCGCCCCCACGCTAGCGGCAAACTCCTACGAGCAGTACTTC.

V usage is TRBV30 and J usage is TRBJ1-2; TRBD1 matches 8 bases. With V trimmed by 2 bases and J by 2 bases, 7 bases remained unmatched. The CDR3 loop spans 15 amino acids. Germline assignment: CDR1 GTSNPN and CDR2 SVGIG (reference sequence). The CDR3: CAWSPDRGRNYGYTF. CDR3 coding DNA: TGTGCCTGGAGTCCCGACAGGGGCAGGAACTATGGCTACACCTTC.

The genes are TRBV29-1 and TRBJ2-6, with a weak D call TRBD1 (5 bases). The ends were cut back, 4 bases at V and 2 bases at J, with 12 bases in the middle. Germline V gives CDR1 SQVTM, CDR2 ANQGSEA. This CDR3 is built from 15 residues. The CDR3 loop reads CSVGRGGAGANVLTF. The CDR3 DNA sequence: TGCAGCGTTGGTAGGGGTGGGGCTGGGGCCAACGTCCTGACTTTC.

The genes are TRBV19 and TRBJ1-1, with D unresolved. Germline CDR1 and CDR2: LNHDA and SQIVND (reference sequence). V was pared by 1 base and J by 1 base, with 4 bases between. The CDR3 sequence is 13 residues long. CDR3 nucleotides: TGTGCCAGTAGTATAGGAGAGAACACTGAAGCTTTCTTT. It specifies CASSIGENTEAFF.